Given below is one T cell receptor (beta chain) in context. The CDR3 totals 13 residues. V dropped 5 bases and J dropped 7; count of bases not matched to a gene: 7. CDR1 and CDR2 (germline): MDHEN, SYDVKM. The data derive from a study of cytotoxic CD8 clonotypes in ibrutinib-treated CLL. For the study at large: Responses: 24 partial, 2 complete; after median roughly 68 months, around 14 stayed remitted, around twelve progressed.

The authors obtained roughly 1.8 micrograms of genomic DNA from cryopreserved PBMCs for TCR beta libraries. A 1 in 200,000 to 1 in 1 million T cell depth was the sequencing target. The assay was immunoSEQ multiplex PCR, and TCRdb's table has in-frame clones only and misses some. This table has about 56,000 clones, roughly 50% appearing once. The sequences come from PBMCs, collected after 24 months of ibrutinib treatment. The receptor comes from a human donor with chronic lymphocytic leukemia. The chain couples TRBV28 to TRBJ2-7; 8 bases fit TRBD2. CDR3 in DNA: TGTGCCAGCAGTAGCGGGGGTTTGGGGGAGCAGTACTTC. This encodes CASSSGGLGEQYF.